The rows below give T cell receptor beta chains drawn from one sample of a study of T cells in localized non-small cell lung cancer. Method: immunoSEQ multiplex PCR; TCRdb's copy keeps in-frame clones and lacks some. The table records over 25,000 clones, 80% to 90% of them present only once. Material: peripheral blood, obtained before any cancer treatment. These receptors were collected from an older male donor with stage I lung adenocarcinoma. Both conserved end residues are part of each CDR3. The D gene is left open where the match is weak. Rows give clone size only sometimes, using once, few, many, or a class for an expanded clone.

V: TRBV5-1
J: TRBJ2-2
D: TRBD2
size: NA
CDR3: CASSFLAGANTGELFF
DNA: TGCGCCAGCAGCTTTTTAGCGGGGGCGAACACCGGGGAGCTGTTTTTT

V: TRBV6-5
J: TRBJ2-2
D: NA
size: once
CDR3: CASSYSEQPHRELFF
DNA: TGTGCCAGCAGTTACTCGGAGCAGCCACACCGGGAGCTGTTTTTT

V: TRBV5-8
J: TRBJ1-1
D: NA
size: NA
CDR3: CASSLKPSTEAFF
DNA: TGTGCCAGCAGCTTGAAGCCTAGTACTGAAGCTTTCTTT

V: TRBV28
J: TRBJ1-6
D: NA
size: NA
CDR3: CASRQGGSPLHF
DNA: TGTGCCAGCAGGCAGGGTGGTTCACCCCTCCACTTT

V: TRBV7-9
J: TRBJ1-4
D: TRBD1
size: NA
CDR3: CASSSTETGLTEKLFF
DNA: TGTGCCAGCAGCTCCACGGAGACAGGGCTTACGGAAAAACTGTTTTTT

V: TRBV6-5
J: TRBJ1-5
D: NA
size: few
CDR3: CASSFKQAGNQPQHF
DNA: TGTGCCAGCAGTTTCAAACAGGCGGGCAATCAGCCCCAGCATTTT

V: TRBV6-6
J: TRBJ2-5
D: NA
size: NA
CDR3: CASSYQSGQETQYF
DNA: TGTGCCAGCAGTTACCAAAGCGGCCAAGAGACCCAGTACTTC

V: TRBV6-5
J: TRBJ1-1
D: NA
size: NA
CDR3: CASGGVGTEAFF
DNA: TGTGCCAGTGGAGGGGTTGGCACTGAAGCTTTCTTT

V: TRBV4-1
J: TRBJ1-3
D: NA
size: NA
CDR3: CASSQPDHLDTIYF
DNA: TGCGCCAGCAGCCAGCCGGACCATCTGGACACCATATATTTT

V: TRBV7-8
J: TRBJ1-3
D: NA
size: NA
CDR3: CASSWGGGSGNTIYF
DNA: TGTGCCAGCAGCTGGGGAGGGGGCTCTGGAAACACCATATATTTT

V: TRBV19
J: TRBJ1-3
D: TRBD1
size: NA
CDR3: CASTPLGTGYTIYF
DNA: TGTGCCAGTACCCCGCTCGGGACAGGGTACACCATATATTTT

V: TRBV28
J: TRBJ1-1
D: NA
size: once
CDR3: CASLMRYTEAFF
DNA: TGTGCCAGCCTCATGCGCTACACTGAAGCTTTCTTT

V: TRBV2
J: TRBJ1-5
D: NA
size: NA
CDR3: CASSEELDQPQHF
DNA: TGTGCCAGCAGTGAAGAACTAGACCAGCCCCAGCATTTT

V: TRBV19
J: TRBJ2-2
D: TRBD1
size: NA
CDR3: CASSMGTGGNTGELFF
DNA: TGTGCCAGTAGTATGGGGACAGGGGGTAACACCGGGGAGCTGTTTTTT

V: TRBV6-6
J: TRBJ2-7
D: TRBD2
size: once
CDR3: CASSGAGLGNEQYF
DNA: TGTGCCAGCAGTGGGGCGGGACTAGGTAACGAGCAGTACTTC

V: TRBV19
J: TRBJ1-2
D: TRBD1
size: NA
CDR3: CASSIQGANYGYTF
DNA: TGTGCCAGTAGTATCCAGGGGGCTAACTATGGCTACACCTTC

V: TRBV2
J: TRBJ1-4
D: TRBD1
size: once
CDR3: CASSYYRGGNEKLFF
DNA: TGTGCCAGCAGTTATTACAGGGGAGGAAATGAAAAACTGTTTTTT

V: TRBV7-2
J: TRBJ2-1
D: TRBD2
size: NA
CDR3: CASSTSGGAFEQFF
DNA: TGTGCCAGCAGCACTAGCGGGGGGGCCTTTGAGCAGTTCTTC

V: TRBV6-1
J: TRBJ2-3
D: NA
size: NA
CDR3: CASIANGATQYF
DNA: TGTGCCAGCATAGCGAATGGCGCTACGCAGTATTTT

V: TRBV29-1
J: TRBJ2-7
D: NA
size: NA
CDR3: CSVADPYEQYF
DNA: TGCAGCGTTGCGGACCCCTACGAGCAGTACTTC

V: TRBV30
J: TRBJ1-1
D: TRBD1
size: NA
CDR3: CAWRAGQVGTEAFF
DNA: TGTGCCTGGAGGGCCGGACAGGTGGGGACTGAAGCTTTCTTT

V: TRBV7-2
J: TRBJ2-3
D: TRBD2
size: NA
CDR3: CASKVRAGGTDTQYF
DNA: TGTGCCAGCAAGGTCCGAGCGGGGGGCACAGATACGCAGTATTTT

V: TRBV7-8
J: TRBJ1-1
D: NA
size: NA
CDR3: CASNLARVAEAFF
DNA: TGTGCCAGCAACTTAGCTAGGGTGGCTGAAGCTTTCTTT

V: TRBV5-8
J: TRBJ2-1
D: NA
size: NA
CDR3: CASSSRQLNEQFF
DNA: TGTGCCAGCAGCTCTAGACAGCTCAATGAGCAGTTCTTC

V: TRBV4-3
J: TRBJ1-1
D: NA
size: once
CDR3: CASSQDLPVGTEAFF
DNA: TGCGCCAGCAGCCAAGATCTGCCGGTGGGCACTGAAGCTTTCTTT

V: TRBV7-2
J: TRBJ2-2
D: NA
size: NA
CDR3: CASSLVGNTGELFF
DNA: TGTGCCAGCAGCTTAGTCGGGAACACCGGGGAGCTGTTTTTT

V: TRBV2
J: TRBJ1-1
D: NA
size: NA
CDR3: CVTRRGFDTEAFF
DNA: TGTGTCACCCGGAGGGGATTTGACACTGAAGCTTTCTTT

V: TRBV28
J: TRBJ1-3
D: NA
size: NA
CDR3: CASTPRISSGNTIYF
DNA: TGTGCCAGCACCCCTAGGATTAGCTCTGGAAACACCATATATTTT

V: TRBV18
J: TRBJ2-1
D: NA
size: NA
CDR3: CASSPLFGEYNEQFF
DNA: TGTGCCAGCTCACCCCTTTTTGGGGAATACAATGAGCAGTTCTTC

V: TRBV29-1
J: TRBJ1-1
D: NA
size: NA
CDR3: CSVARGVDTEAFF
DNA: TGCAGCGTTGCCAGGGGAGTAGATACTGAAGCTTTCTTT

V: TRBV6-5
J: TRBJ1-1
D: NA
size: NA
CDR3: CASRGGPANTEAFF
DNA: TGTGCCAGCAGGGGAGGACCGGCGAACACTGAAGCTTTCTTT

V: TRBV10-3
J: TRBJ2-3
D: NA
size: NA
CDR3: CAISEQGSTDTQYF
DNA: TGTGCCATCAGTGAGCAAGGAAGCACAGATACGCAGTATTTT

V: TRBV7-6
J: TRBJ2-3
D: NA
size: NA
CDR3: CASSLDRGDTQYF
DNA: TGTGCCAGCAGCTTAGACCGTGGAGATACGCAGTATTTT

V: TRBV11-2
J: TRBJ2-3
D: TRBD1
size: NA
CDR3: CASSRTGSTDTQYF
DNA: TGTGCCAGCAGCAGGACAGGGAGCACAGATACGCAGTATTTT

V: TRBV5-1
J: TRBJ1-5
D: TRBD1
size: few
CDR3: CASSLTTGVNQPQHF
DNA: TGCGCCAGCAGCTTGACGACAGGGGTAAATCAGCCCCAGCATTTT

V: TRBV29-1
J: TRBJ2-1
D: TRBD2
size: NA
CDR3: CSVTTSEYEQFF
DNA: TGCAGCGTCACGACTAGCGAGTATGAGCAGTTCTTC

V: TRBV2
J: TRBJ1-5
D: NA
size: NA
CDR3: CASSDSQPAFGPQHF
DNA: TGTGCCAGCAGTGATTCTCAGCCGGCGTTTGGGCCCCAGCATTTT

V: TRBV28
J: TRBJ1-4
D: TRBD1
size: NA
CDR3: CASRQGALEKLFF
DNA: TGTGCCAGCAGGCAGGGGGCGCTTGAAAAACTGTTTTTT

V: TRBV30
J: TRBJ1-6
D: TRBD1
size: NA
CDR3: CAWGDSRLGSPLHF
DNA: TGTGCCTGGGGGGACAGCAGATTAGGTTCACCCCTCCACTTT

V: TRBV18
J: TRBJ1-1
D: NA
size: once
CDR3: CASSLVSEYKLNTEAFF
DNA: TGTGCCAGCTCACTAGTGTCAGAGTACAAATTGAACACTGAAGCTTTCTTT

V: TRBV5-8
J: TRBJ1-1
D: NA
size: NA
CDR3: CASSLGRDTEAFF
DNA: TGTGCCAGCAGCTTGGGTCGGGACACTGAAGCTTTCTTT

V: TRBV5-1
J: TRBJ2-7
D: NA
size: NA
CDR3: CASSLSGPSYEQYF
DNA: TGCGCCAGCAGCTTGAGCGGACCTTCCTACGAGCAGTACTTC

V: TRBV7-2
J: TRBJ1-2
D: NA
size: few
CDR3: CASSFGGGYTF
DNA: TGTGCCAGCAGCTTTGGGGGTGGCTACACCTTC

V: TRBV5-6
J: TRBJ2-4
D: NA
size: NA
CDR3: CASMKIRRDNIQYF
DNA: TGTGCCAGCATGAAGATTCGGCGTGACAACATTCAGTACTTC

V: TRBV28
J: TRBJ2-5
D: TRBD2
size: NA
CDR3: CASSRTSGGQTQYF
DNA: TGTGCCAGCAGCCGGACTAGCGGGGGACAGACCCAGTACTTC